This T cell receptor (beta chain) was sequenced in a study of shared clonotypes between healthy human individuals. Measured with immunoSEQ multiplex PCR; TCRdb has only the in-frame clones, and not every one. The table shows nearly 750,000 clones, with roughly two thirds occurring only once. Sequencing input: memory CD4+ T cells sorted from blood. Subset: CD45RA-negative fraction. This receptor was taken from a woman in her twenties or thirties in good health.

The CDR3 DNA is TGTGCCAGCAGCCAAGACGTGGTGGGAAATGAGCAGTTCTTC. This sequence encodes CASSQDVVGNEQFF. The chain links TRBV14 to TRBJ2-1; D unresolved. CDR3 length: 14 residues. The V gene's germline CDR1 is SGHDN and CDR2 FVKESK. V lost 0 bases and J 7 bases, leaving 10 bases between the germline ends.